The entry below gives a single T cell receptor beta chain sequence along with its context. This record belongs to a study of blood T cell repertoires in COVID-19. At the level of the study: Material from acute and convalescent COVID-19 was sourced from the United States, Italy and Spain.

Germline-derived CDR1 and CDR2 are MDHEN and SYDVKM. Trimming pared 4 bases from V and 1 base from J, leaving 11 bases between. The CDR3 consists of 15 residues. Sequencing was performed with immunoSEQ multiplex PCR; in TCRdb, only in-frame clones are kept and a portion is missing. The sample gives about 140,000 clones, roughly 86% of which show up once; about 10% is in the top ten. The receptor's source is a man aged 50-60 years with active or convalescent COVID-19. The rearrangement links TRBV28 to TRBJ1-5; D gene unclear. Sequencing was performed on peripheral blood. CDR3 residues: CASSWPGSSNQPQHF. CDR3 sequence (DNA): TGTGCCAGCAGTTGGCCCGGGTCGAGCAATCAGCCCCAGCATTTT.